This T cell receptor beta chain was retrieved from a study of T cell responses to AZD1222 COVID-19 vaccine. For this clone: No antigen is known for it.

Whole-study findings and limits: Only a handful of AZD1222 recipients, several in all, had baseline seropositivity.

Profiling relied on immunoSEQ multiplex PCR, and the TCRdb table lists in-frame clones only, not all of them. The sample carries roughly 130,000 clones, under 95% recorded once. V lost 4 bases to trimming and J lost 3 bases; unmatched junction nucleotides: 7. Germline assignment: CDR1 SNHLY and CDR2 FYNNEI. The CDR3 has 16 residues. The chain uses TRBV2 and TRBJ2-3, with TRBD1 identical over 10 bases. Here the sequenced sample was peripheral blood, taken on day 0 of AZD1222 vaccination. The TCR comes from an adult in good health. CDR3 sequence reads: CASSGTGGLSTDTQYF. The DNA for the CDR3 is TGTGCCAGCAGTGGGACAGGGGGGTTAAGTACAGATACGCAGTATTTT.